Each of the 29 T cell receptor beta chains below was sequenced from the same sample in a study of Ad26.COV2.S vaccination and SARS-CoV-2 variants. The repertoire was sequenced with immunoSEQ multiplex PCR; TCRdb's copy has only in-frame clones and lacks some. The profile shows under 250,000 clones, roughly nine tenths of them singletons. Regarding treatment: around 19 received Ad26.COV2.S at low or high dose, single or two shots; about 5 received placebo; per-sample allocation not given. After the first vaccine or placebo injection, samples were drawn on day 63. This specimen was peripheral blood, taken in a trial of Ad26.COV2.S vaccine versus placebo. The receptors here all came from a person between 18 and 59 years old who received the Ad26.COV2.S COVID-19 vaccine or a placebo.

This clone occurred once. V gene TRBV19 combines with J gene TRBJ1-2; D call uncertain. Germline CDR1 is LNHDA and CDR2 is SQIVND (reference sequence). Trimming cost V 4 bases and J 4 bases, with 7 bases left between them. The CDR3 contains 12 residues. The CDR3 protein is CASSRVAYGYTF. The DNA of the CDR3 is TGTGCCAGTAGTAGGGTGGCCTATGGCTACACCTTC.

This clone was counted a few times. The chain couples TRBV25-1 to TRBJ1-3, with D hard to call. There are 15 residues in the CDR3. The germline V and J ends were trimmed by 4 bases and 0 bases, with 10 bases remaining between them. Looked up from germline, CDR1 is MGHDK and CDR2 is SYGVNS. CDR3 coding DNA: TGTGCCAGCAGTGCCGGACGAGACTCTGGAAACACCATATATTTT. Translated, it gives CASSAGRDSGNTIYF.

The chain links TRBV5-6 to TRBJ2-7, with 9 positions matching TRBD1. Per germline, CDR1 SGHDT and CDR2 YYEEEE. Trimming cost V 2 bases and J 3 bases; bases outside gene matches: 3. CDR3 length: 14 amino acids. CDR3 DNA sequence: TGTGCCAGCAGCTTCGGGACAGGGTTCTACGAGCAGTACGTC. Its protein product is CASSFGTGFYEQYV.

The gene calls are TRBV5-1 and TRBJ2-1; 7 bases are a match to TRBD1. Germline V lookup: CDR1 SGHRS, CDR2 YFSETQ. This CDR3 is built from 16 residues. With 1 base clipped from V and 1 base from J, the junction kept 5 bases outside the gene matches. CDR3 residues: CASSLMSRGSYNEQFF. The CDR3 region has the DNA TGCGCCAGCAGCTTGATGAGCAGGGGGTCCTACAATGAGCAGTTCTTC.

The J gene is TRBJ2-5, the V gene TRBV25-1; 7 bases fit TRBD2. The CDR3 covers 15 residues. Germline-derived CDR1 and CDR2 are MGHDK and SYGVNS. V lost 1 base and J lost 5; bases outside the gene matches: 7. The CDR3 region is CASSEWGGEQETQYF. In DNA form, the CDR3 reads TGTGCCAGCAGTGAATGGGGAGGGGAACAGGAGACCCAGTACTTC.

This rearrangement joins TRBV15 to TRBJ1-4, with TRBD1 as a possible D gene (5 bases). With 3 bases removed from V and 3 bases from J, the gap between germline ends came to 20 bases. This CDR3 comprises 18 residues. Germline V gives CDR1 LNHNV, CDR2 YYDKDF (reference sequence). The CDR3 DNA reads as TGTGCCACCAGCAGCCGGGACTCCGGATGGGGGGCTAATGAAAAACTGTTTTTT. It is translated as CATSSRDSGWGANEKLFF.

The V gene is TRBV3-1 (or the pseudogene TRBV3-2), the J gene TRBJ2-5; D is undetermined. The CDR3 contains 12 residues. The V gene's germline CDR1 is LGHDT and CDR2 YNNKEL (reference sequence). The ends were cut back, 3 bases at V and 2 bases at J, with 4 bases in the middle. The CDR3 region has the DNA TGTGCCAGCAGCCAGTTTCAAGAGACCCAGTACTTC. Translation: CASSQFQETQYF.

The chain links TRBV5-5 to TRBJ1-2, with D perhaps TRBD1 (5 bases). Trimming stripped 2 bases from V and 5 bases from J, with 16 bases between. This CDR3 contains 15 residues. Germline CDR1 SGHKS, CDR2 YYEKEE (reference sequence). CDR3 sequence: CASSFFKGLGYGYTF. CDR3 DNA: TGTGCCAGCAGCTTTTTTAAGGGGCTAGGGTATGGCTACACCTTC.

V gene TRBV4-1 combines with J gene TRBJ2-1, with TRBD2 matching over 9 bases. V shed 3 bases and J 3 bases; nucleotides not matched to a gene: 6. The CDR3 is 16 amino acids. The germline V gene encodes CDR1 MGHRA and CDR2 YSYEKL. The CDR3: CASSQLAGILYNEQFF. In DNA form, the CDR3 reads TGCGCCAGCAGCCAGCTAGCGGGAATACTCTACAATGAGCAGTTCTTC.

The chain carries TRBV4-3 and TRBJ2-3; the match to TRBD1 covers 7 bases. The ends lost 3 bases at V and 4 bases at J; junction bases unmatched: 10. The CDR3 totals 16 residues. In germline, CDR1 is LGHNA, CDR2 YSLEER. DNA of the CDR3: TGCGCCAGCAGCCATCGTACTGCGAGGGGGCCAGATACGCAGTATTTT. Protein product: CASSHRTARGPDTQYF.

V is TRBV4-1 and J is TRBJ2-7; no firm D call. This CDR3 has 14 residues. Germline CDR1 and CDR2: MGHRA and YSYEKL. The V end lost 2 bases, the J end lost 1 base, and 9 bases lay between the germline ends. CDR3 coding DNA: TGCGCCAGCAGCCAACCCCACGGTTCCTACGAGCAGTACTTC. Translation: CASSQPHGSYEQYF.

The V gene is TRBV5-6, the J gene TRBJ2-7; 9 nucleotides align to TRBD1. Unmatched junction bases numbered 8, after V lost 0 bases and J lost 4 bases. The CDR3 covers 16 residues. Germline CDR1 is SGHDT and CDR2 is YYEEEE. The CDR3 DNA sequence: TGTGCCAGCAGCTTGGTCCCGGGACAGGGCAATTACGAGCAGTACTTC. This sequence encodes CASSLVPGQGNYEQYF.

The chain joins TRBV5-4 to TRBJ2-1; D is ambiguous. Germline V lookup: CDR1 SGHNT, CDR2 YYREEE (reference sequence). Trimming cost V 4 bases and J 2 bases, with 7 bases left between them. CDR3 length: 13 residues. The CDR3 spells CASSLRPYNEQFF. The CDR3 DNA is TGTGCCAGCAGCCTAAGACCCTACAATGAGCAGTTCTTC.

This clone was found a few times. J is TRBJ1-5 and V is TRBV3-1 (or the pseudogene TRBV3-2); D might be TRBD1 (6 bases). This CDR3 comprises 14 residues. V was shortened by 0 bases and J by 5 bases, with 8 bases between the two germline ends. In germline, CDR1 is LGHDT, CDR2 YNNKEL (reference sequence). CDR3: CASSQDHRDQPQHF. The CDR3 region has the DNA TGTGCCAGCAGCCAAGATCACAGGGATCAGCCCCAGCATTTT.

In this sample, this clone turned up a few times. The chain joins TRBV2 to TRBJ2-7, with 8 bases matching TRBD1. V gave up 7 bases and J gave up 0 bases; unmatched junction bases: 5. The CDR3 has 14 amino acids. Germline V gene data show CDR1 as SNHLY and CDR2 as FYNNEI. CDR3 loop: CASNGQGRSYEQYF. In nucleotides, the CDR3 is TGTGCCAGCAACGGACAGGGTCGCTCCTACGAGCAGTACTTC.

J is TRBJ2-5 and V is TRBV5-1, with no clear D. The V end was cut by 4 bases, the J end by 3 bases, with 16 bases between. The CDR3 sequence is 15 residues long. Per the germline V gene, CDR1 is SGHRS and CDR2 is YFSETQ. The CDR3 DNA reads as TGCGCCAGCAGCCTCACCGGGCGAATAGAAGAGACCCAGTACTTC. Translated, it gives CASSLTGRIEETQYF.

Turning to this clone: Germline is not matched at one junction end, which may reflect a read error. This chain uses TRBV7-7 with TRBJ2-5, with 8 bases matching TRBD1. The CDR3 is 15 amino acids. Germline CDR1 reads SSHAT; CDR2 reads FNYEAQ (reference sequence). The CDR3 loop reads CASSLSDRARETQYF. In nucleotides, the CDR3 is TGTGCTAGCAGCTTATCGGACAGGGCGAGGGAGACCCAGTACTTC.

The chain couples TRBV5-3 to TRBJ2-7; perhaps D is TRBD1 or TRBD2 (6 bases each). TRBV5-3 is flagged as an ORF with uncertain function. The CDR3 length is 15 residues. Trimming removed 8 bases at V and 3 bases at J, with 21 bases between. The CDR3 DNA sequence: TGTGCCAGCCCGGAGGGGGGAGGCTTCAACTACGAGCAGTACGTC. Its protein is CASPEGGGFNYEQYV.

This sequence joins TRBV10-3 and TRBJ2-7, with 7 bases matching TRBD2. Trimming removed 4 bases from V and 5 bases from J; junction bases left unmatched: 5. The CDR3 totals 13 residues. Germline V lookup: CDR1 ENHRY, CDR2 SYGVKD. CDR3 residues: CAISARAGNEQYV. For the CDR3, the DNA is TGTGCCATCAGTGCGCGAGCGGGAAACGAGCAGTACGTC.

The rearrangement uses TRBV5-1 and TRBJ2-3; D tentatively reads TRBD1 or TRBD2 (5 bases each). The CDR3 extends over 16 amino acids. V gave up 3 bases and J gave up 6 bases, with 20 bases separating them. CDR1 and CDR2 from the germline V gene are SGHRS and YFSETQ. This CDR3 reads CASSSGAAPQRDTQYF. Here the CDR3 DNA reads TGCGCCAGCAGCTCCGGGGCTGCTCCTCAAAGGGATACGCAGTATTTT.

This clone was picked up a small number of times. The CDR3 region has the DNA TGTGCCAGCAGTCCAAAAACCACGCCGGGACAGGGGGCGAAAAGGGTGTTTTGGGACACTGAAGCTTTCTTT. It encodes CASSPKTTPGQGAKRVFWDTEAFF. The chain uses TRBV6-6 and TRBJ1-1; 12 bases are shared with TRBD1. This CDR3 comprises 24 residues. The germline CDR1 and CDR2 sequences are MNHNY and SVGAGI (reference sequence). The junction had 31 bases not matched to a gene; V was cut back by 5 bases and J by 3 bases.

This chain connects TRBV6-5 to TRBJ2-1; 10 bases match TRBD2. Trimming cost V 9 bases and J 5 bases; bases outside gene matches: 7. The CDR3 totals 14 residues. From germline, CDR1 is MNHEY and CDR2 SVGAGI. CDR3 protein: CASLAAGGHNEQFF. Here the CDR3 DNA reads TGTGCCAGTTTAGCAGCGGGAGGGCACAATGAGCAGTTCTTC.

The DNA for the CDR3 is TGCGCCAGCAGCCACATGGCCGGGGGCACTGAAGCTTTCTTT. Amino acids: CASSHMAGGTEAFF. The chain uses TRBV4-1 and TRBJ1-1; weak D call: TRBD1 (5 bases). The length of the CDR3 is 14 residues. CDR1 is MGHRA and CDR2 is YSYEKL in the germline V gene. Trimming took 3 bases from V and 4 from J, leaving 12 bases between them.

V gene TRBV5-1 combines with J gene TRBJ2-1; a possible D gene is TRBD2 (6 bases). Per germline, CDR1 SGHRS and CDR2 YFSETQ. The CDR3 consists of 12 residues. V was trimmed by 2 bases and J by 8 bases, leaving 8 bases between them. The CDR3 is CASSFWGDEQFF. Written as DNA, the CDR3 is TGCGCCAGCAGCTTTTGGGGGGATGAGCAGTTCTTC. Drawing the rest from reference TRBV5-1 and TRBJ2-1, the complete variable domain is KAGVTQTPRYLIKTRGQQVTLSCSPISGHRSVSWYQQTPGQGLQFLFEYFSETQRNKGNFPGRFSGRQFSNSRSEMNVSTLELGDSALYLCASSFWGDEQFFGPGTRLTVL.

This clone appeared a few times. V usage is TRBV7-9 and J usage is TRBJ1-1; the D gene is possibly TRBD1 (5 bases). The germline gives CDR1 SEHNR, CDR2 FQNEAQ (reference sequence). Trimming took off 5 bases at V and 4 bases at J, with 11 bases between the two ends. This CDR3 spans 13 amino acids. The CDR3 coding sequence is TGTGCCAGCAGCCTTAAGAGGGGCACTGAAGCTTTCTTT. Translating gives CASSLKRGTEAFF.

The chain's CDR3 is CASSPAGGEQFF. The CDR3 DNA reads TGTGCCAGCAGCCCGGCCGGGGGTGAGCAGTTCTTC. The gene calls are TRBV5-6 and TRBJ2-1; the D gene is possibly TRBD2 (6 bases). Germline V gene sequence: CDR1 SGHDT, CDR2 YYEEEE. The V gene lost 4 bases and the J gene lost 9 bases, with 11 bases spanning the gap. The CDR3 spans 12 residues. Supplemented by reference TRBV5-6 and TRBJ2-1, the full variable domain reads DAGVTQSPTHLIKTRGQQVTLRCSPKSGHDTVSWYQQALGQGPQFIFQYYEEEERQRGNFPDRFSGHQFPNYSSELNVNALLLGDSALYLCASSPAGGEQFFGPGTRLTVL.

V usage is TRBV18 and J usage is TRBJ2-2; tentatively, D is TRBD1 (5 bases). Germline V gives CDR1 KGHSH, CDR2 LQKENI. The CDR3 runs to 16 residues. V gave up 3 bases and J gave up 2 bases, with 13 bases separating them. For the CDR3, the DNA is TGTGCCAGCTCACCCGATGGGGCAGCCAACACCGGGGAGCTGTTTTTT. This sequence encodes CASSPDGAANTGELFF.

The chain joins TRBV18 to TRBJ2-2; no reliable D call. This CDR3 has 16 amino acids. CDR1 and CDR2 (germline): KGHSH, LQKENI. Trimming removed 3 bases from V and 1 base from J, with 12 bases in between. The CDR3 reads CASSPFARENTGELFF. The CDR3 region has the DNA TGTGCCAGCTCACCTTTCGCGAGAGAGAACACCGGGGAGCTGTTTTTT. Combining the CDR3 with reference TRBV18 and TRBJ2-2 gives the whole variable domain NAGVMQNPRHLVRRRGQEARLRCSPMKGHSHVYWYRQLPEEGLKFMVYLQKENIIDESGMPKERFSAEFPKEGPSILRIQQVVRGDSAAYFCASSPFARENTGELFFGEGSRLTVL.

This clone has a handful of counts. The chain couples TRBV30 to TRBJ2-5, with 8 bases fitting TRBD2. The CDR3 extends over 15 amino acids. V was clipped by 1 base and J by 5 bases; unmatched bases: 9. Looked up from germline, CDR1 is GTSNPN and CDR2 is SVGIG (reference sequence). The CDR3 sequence is CAWSAGTRYRETQYF. The CDR3 nucleotides read TGTGCCTGGAGTGCCGGGACTAGATATCGGGAGACCCAGTACTTC. Variable domain in full (rest from reference TRBV30 and TRBJ2-5): SQTIHQWPATLVQPVGSPLSLECTVEGTSNPNLYWYRQAAGRGLQLLFYSVGIGQISSEVPQNLSASRPQDRQFILSSKKLLLSDSGFYLCAWSAGTRYRETQYFGPGTRLLVL.